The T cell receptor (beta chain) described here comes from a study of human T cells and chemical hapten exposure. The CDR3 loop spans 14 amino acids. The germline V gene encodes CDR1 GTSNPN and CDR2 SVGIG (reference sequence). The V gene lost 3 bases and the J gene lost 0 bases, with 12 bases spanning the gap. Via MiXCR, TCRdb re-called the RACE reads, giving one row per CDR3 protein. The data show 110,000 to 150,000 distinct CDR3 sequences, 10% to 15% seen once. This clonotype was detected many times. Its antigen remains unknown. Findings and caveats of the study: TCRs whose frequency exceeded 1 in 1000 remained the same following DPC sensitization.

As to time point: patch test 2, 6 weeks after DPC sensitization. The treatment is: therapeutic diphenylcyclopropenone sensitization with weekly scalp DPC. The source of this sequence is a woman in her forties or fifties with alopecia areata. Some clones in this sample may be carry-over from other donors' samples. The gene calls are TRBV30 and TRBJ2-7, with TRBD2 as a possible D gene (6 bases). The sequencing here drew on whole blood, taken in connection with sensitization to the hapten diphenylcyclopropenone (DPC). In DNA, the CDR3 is TGTGCCTGGAGCAAAGGAGGGAGCTCCTACGAGCAGTACTTC. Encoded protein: CAWSKGGSSYEQYF.